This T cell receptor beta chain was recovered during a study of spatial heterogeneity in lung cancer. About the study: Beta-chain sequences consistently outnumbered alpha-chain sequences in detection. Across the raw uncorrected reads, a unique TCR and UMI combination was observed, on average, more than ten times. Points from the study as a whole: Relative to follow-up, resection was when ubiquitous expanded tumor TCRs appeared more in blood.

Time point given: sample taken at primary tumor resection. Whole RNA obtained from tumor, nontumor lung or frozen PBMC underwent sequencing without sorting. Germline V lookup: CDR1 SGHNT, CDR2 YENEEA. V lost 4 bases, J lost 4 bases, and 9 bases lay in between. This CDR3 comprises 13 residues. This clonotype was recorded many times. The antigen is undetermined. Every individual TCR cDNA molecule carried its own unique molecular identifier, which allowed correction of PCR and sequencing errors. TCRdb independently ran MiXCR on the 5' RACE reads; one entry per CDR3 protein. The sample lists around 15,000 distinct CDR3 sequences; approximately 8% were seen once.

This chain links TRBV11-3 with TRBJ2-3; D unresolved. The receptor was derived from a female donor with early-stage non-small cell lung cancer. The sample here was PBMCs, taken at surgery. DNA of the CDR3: TGTGCCAGCAGCTCCGACGTTGCAGATACGCAGTATTTT. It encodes CASSSDVADTQYF. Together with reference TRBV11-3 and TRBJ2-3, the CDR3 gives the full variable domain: EAGVVQSPRYKIIEKKQPVAFWCNPISGHNTLYWYLQNLGQGPELLIRYENEEAVDDSQLPKDRFSAERLKGVDSTLKIQPAELGDSAVYLCASSSDVADTQYFGPGTRLTVL.